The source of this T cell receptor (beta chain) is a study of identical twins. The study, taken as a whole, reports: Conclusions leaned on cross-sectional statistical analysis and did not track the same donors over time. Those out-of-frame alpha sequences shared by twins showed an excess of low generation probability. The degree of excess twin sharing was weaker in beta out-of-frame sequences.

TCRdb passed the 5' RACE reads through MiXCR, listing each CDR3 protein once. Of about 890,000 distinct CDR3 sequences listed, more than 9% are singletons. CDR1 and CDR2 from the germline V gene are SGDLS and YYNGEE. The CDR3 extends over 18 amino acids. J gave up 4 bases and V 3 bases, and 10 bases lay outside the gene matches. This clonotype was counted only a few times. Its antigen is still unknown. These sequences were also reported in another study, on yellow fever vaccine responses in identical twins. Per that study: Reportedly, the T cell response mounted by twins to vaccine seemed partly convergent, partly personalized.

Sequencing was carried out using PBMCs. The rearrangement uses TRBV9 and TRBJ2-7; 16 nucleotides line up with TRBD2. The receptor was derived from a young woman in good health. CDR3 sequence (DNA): TGTGCCAGCAGCGATGGGGGACTAGCGGGAGGGCCCGGATACGAGCAGTACTTC. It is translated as CASSDGGLAGGPGYEQYF.